This is a list of T cell receptor beta chains from one sample in a study of T cells in tuberculosis. Clones were sequenced by immunoSEQ multiplex PCR, and TCRdb holds only the in-frame ones, with some missing. In the table there are about 50,000 clones, 90% to 95% of which are singletons. Specimen: PBMCs, collected at tuberculosis diagnosis. The receptors come from an adult with tuberculosis. CDR3s include the opening cysteine and the closing phenylalanine or tryptophan. The D gene is left open where the match is weak. The size entry is marked missing in some rows and otherwise reads once, few, many or a size class.

d_call: .; clone_size: .; v_call: TRBV1; j_call: TRBJ2-1; cdr3_aa: CTSSQLPAGINEQFF; cdr3_nt: TGCACCAGCAGCCAACTTCCAGCGGGAATCAATGAGCAGTTCTTC
d_call: .; clone_size: .; v_call: TRBV27; j_call: TRBJ2-5; cdr3_aa: CAAGRVPGETQYF; cdr3_nt: TGTGCCGCCGGGCGGGTGCCGGGAGAGACCCAGTACTTC
d_call: .; clone_size: .; v_call: TRBV7-9; j_call: TRBJ2-5; cdr3_aa: CASSVSLGDTQETQYF; cdr3_nt: TGTGCCAGCAGCGTTAGTCTTGGGGACACCCAAGAGACCCAGTACTTC
d_call: TRBD2; clone_size: once; v_call: TRBV19; j_call: TRBJ2-7; cdr3_aa: CASSHLAGVSPYEQYF; cdr3_nt: TGTGCCAGTAGTCACCTAGCGGGAGTTTCCCCCTACGAGCAGTACTTC
d_call: TRBD2; clone_size: .; v_call: TRBV27; j_call: TRBJ2-7; cdr3_aa: CASSFTRGGSGREQYF; cdr3_nt: TGTGCCAGCAGTTTCACTAGGGGAGGCTCCGGGAGGGAGCAGTACTTC
d_call: .; clone_size: .; v_call: TRBV20-1; j_call: TRBJ2-1; cdr3_aa: CSGYAGNEQFF; cdr3_nt: TGCAGTGGTTACGCGGGGAATGAGCAGTTCTTC
d_call: TRBD2; clone_size: .; v_call: TRBV19; j_call: TRBJ2-4; cdr3_aa: CASSGGPSGRGGAKNIQYF; cdr3_nt: TGTGCCAGTAGCGGCGGGCCTAGCGGGAGGGGAGGGGCCAAAAACATTCAGTACTTC
d_call: TRBD2; clone_size: .; v_call: TRBV7-9; j_call: TRBJ2-1; cdr3_aa: CASGASGRDEQFF; cdr3_nt: TGTGCCAGCGGGGCTAGCGGGCGCGATGAGCAGTTCTTC
d_call: TRBD1; clone_size: few; v_call: TRBV28; j_call: TRBJ1-2; cdr3_aa: CASSPLRTGGSYGYTF; cdr3_nt: TGTGCCAGCAGTCCCCTGAGGACAGGGGGCAGCTATGGCTACACCTTC
d_call: TRBD1; clone_size: .; v_call: TRBV6-5; j_call: TRBJ1-5; cdr3_aa: CASSRQGVNQPQHF; cdr3_nt: TGTGCCAGCAGCCGACAGGGGGTCAATCAGCCCCAGCATTTT
d_call: TRBD2; clone_size: .; v_call: TRBV5-4; j_call: TRBJ2-7; cdr3_aa: CASSPTGGQSSYEQYF; cdr3_nt: TGTGCCAGCAGCCCGACGGGGGGGCAGAGCTCCTACGAGCAGTACTTC